This T cell receptor beta chain was found in a study of CD8+ T cells in alopecia areata (dated by TCRdb to the late 2010s). For the study in its entirety: Treated patients were enrolled in an open-label pilot trial of oral tofacitinib, 5 to 10 mg twice daily, for moderate-to-severe alopecia areata. The study used high-throughput TCRbeta sequencing to examine T cell clonal expansion in alopecia areata, in both the C3H/HeJ mouse model and human patients. Scalp clonality was compared across normal scalp (n=4), patchy alopecia areata scalp (n=8), and alopecia totalis/universalis scalp (n=8). For the treated patients, the SALT score, which quantifies what percentage of scalp surface area is affected, served as the measure of disease severity. Patients received tofacitinib for 6 to 18 months and were then followed off drug for 6 months to check for delayed response and recurrence. The RNA source kit depended on sample type: the PAXgene miRNA kit for fixed scalp, the miRNeasy kit for PBMCs, and the RNeasy kit for mouse skin. Biopsies were taken from tofacitinib-treated patients at baseline and again at 4 and 24 weeks into treatment, and several of those patients also had a later scalp biopsy. TCRbeta CDR3 regions were amplified by immunoSEQ multiplex PCR using 35 Vbeta forward and 13 Jbeta reverse primers. Human TCRbeta sequencing covered scalp tissue and sorted CD4+ and CD8+ peripheral blood T cells from patchy and totalis/universalis alopecia areata patients and healthy controls. Study-level results and caveats: Tofacitinib significantly decreased scalp clonality and the number of expanded CD8+ clones among the top 100 scalp clones. Scalp TCR repertoire analysis is complicated because resident alphabeta T cells in normal human skin are also sequenced, whereas mouse skin is dominated by gammadelta T cells. Shared TCR sequences between patients were less evident than in mice, which may be partly attributable to HLA diversity in the patient population. Because the treated cohort was small and included a single nonresponder, larger studies are needed to assess links between baseline CD8+ expansion and response. During tofacitinib treatment, many expanded lesional clones remained in scalp and blood, and this persistence may partly explain relapse after treatment is stopped. Compared with normal scalp, lesional scalp had higher clonality and more expanded CD8+ clones, particularly in alopecia totalis/universalis, a pattern that suggests antigenic drive.

The sample's time point label is to be understood as: four to five weeks on oral tofacitinib. What this sample's treatment or condition label stands for: oral pan-JAK inhibitor, 5-10 mg twice daily. From alopecia areata patients, peripheral blood was collected along with lesional scalp punch biopsies. After PBMCs were isolated by density centrifugation and stained for CD3, CD4 and CD8, a FACSAria was used to sort CD4+ and CD8+ T cells. This clone was detected many times. Its antigen specificity is not known. No clone much larger than this one lies a single base away; base qualities are absent. The library was generated by the immunoSEQ multiplex PCR assay. RNA was extracted from all samples and reverse transcribed into cDNA, which served as template for TCR sequencing. SuperScript III was used to make first-strand cDNA, primed with a 2:1 mix of oligo-dT and random hexamers. A synthetic immune receptor repertoire was used to assess amplification bias, and residual bias was removed computationally. The authors' analysis ran thus. After raw reads were preprocessed to remove errors, the CDR3 was defined following IMGT conventions as running from the conserved cysteine to phenylalanine. Clonality was computed by normalizing Shannon entropy by log2 of the number of productive unique TCRs and subtracting the result from 1. CD4 or CD8 identity of scalp clones was inferred by cross-referencing scalp TCRbeta sequences with sorted blood CD4 and CD8 repertoires. TCRdb stores this immuneACCESS table with in-frame sequences only. Part of the clones is absent; in the studies checked, under half of the shortfall reflects unresolved V genes, and no reason is known for the rest. D and trimming were read from the DNA, whereas the V and J calls and clone size are those reported in that table. In all, the sample holds about 150,000 clones, and 45% to 60% of those were seen once. Of the sample, approximately 15% falls within the top ten clones.

Measured from the cysteine to the phenylalanine, the CDR3 is 14 residues long. CDR3 DNA only is kept here, 42 bases in frame from base 1. CDR1 LNHDA and CDR2 SQIVND are derived from the germline V gene (reference sequence). The V end gives up 3 bases and the J end 4 bases, leaving 0 bases in the junction not matched to a gene. The material was CD8+ T cells sorted from blood, obtained at week 4, from a patient treated with tofacitinib. The sequence came from a human donor with alopecia areata. In this chain, TRBV19 is recombined with TRBJ2-1; the central 10 bases match TRBD1. The DNA sequence is TGTGCCAGTAGTATGGGACAGGGGTACAATGAGCAGTTCTTC. Translated, it gives CASSMGQGYNEQFF.